Listed below are T cell receptor beta chains from one sample, sequenced in a study of radiotherapy plus CTLA-4 blockade in lung cancer. Data came from immunoSEQ multiplex PCR; TCRdb stores just in-frame clones and leaves some out. Seen here are about 48,000 clones, 86% observed once, and the top ten hold less than 20%. The sample consisted of peripheral blood, taken from a patient treated with radiotherapy plus ipilimumab. Every receptor here comes from a human donor with non-small cell lung cancer that progressed on radiotherapy plus ipilimumab. Some clones in this sample may be carry-over from other donors' samples. The CDR3 runs from the conserved cysteine through the conserved F or W. Each record gives: clone size, CDR3 length, D gene, V gene, J gene, CDR3 DNA, CDR3 protein. The D gene is left open where the match is weak. Size values are once, few and many counts, or a class for expanded clones, and some rows have none.

NA	14	NA	TRBV30	TRBJ1-1	TGTGCCTGGAGTGTAAGGGGAGGTTCGAGACGGGCTTTCTTT	CAWSVRGGSRRAFF
NA	19	TRBD1	TRBV11-3	TRBJ2-6	TGTGCCAGCAGCCCGGGGACAGGGGGCCTTTTAGCTGGGGCCAACGTCCTGACTTTC	CASSPGTGGLLAGANVLTF
NA	13	NA	TRBV5-4	TRBJ2-5	TGTGCCAGCAGCAAGAACACCCAAGAGACCCAGTACTTC	CASSKNTQETQYF
NA	16	NA	TRBV6-1	TRBJ2-6	TGTGCCAGCAGTGAATCTTGGAGCTCTGGGGCCAACGTCCTGACTTTC	CASSESWSSGANVLTF
once	14	TRBD2	TRBV5-1	TRBJ2-1	TGCGCCAGCAGCACGGGACTAGGTCCCAATGAGCAGTTCTTC	CASSTGLGPNEQFF
NA	9	NA	TRBV29-1	TRBJ1-1	TGCAGCTCCAGTCCTGAAACTTTCTTT	CSSSPETFF
NA	13	NA	TRBV6-1	TRBJ1-2	TGTGCCAGCAGTGAGACCGAGGACTATGGCTACACCTTC	CASSETEDYGYTF
large	15	NA	TRBV7-3	TRBJ2-3	TGTGCCAGCAGCGCAGATCCGTTCAGCACAGATACGCAGTATTTT	CASSADPFSTDTQYF
NA	15	TRBD1	TRBV10-1	TRBJ1-1	TGCGCCAGCAGTGAGATGGGACAGGGGGTCACTGAAGCTTTCTTT	CASSEMGQGVTEAFF
NA	15	NA	TRBV2	TRBJ1-5	TGTGCCAGCAGTGAACAGGGATCGAGCAATCAGCCCCAGCATTTT	CASSEQGSSNQPQHF
NA	16	NA	TRBV7-6	TRBJ2-5	TGTGCCAGCAGCCGTGGGGACAGTGCGGGGCGAGAGACCCAGTACTTC	CASSRGDSAGRETQYF
NA	13	TRBD1	TRBV27	TRBJ1-2	TGTGCTAGTTCGACAGGGTATAACTATGGCTACACCTTC	CASSTGYNYGYTF
NA	11	NA	TRBV9	TRBJ1-2	TGTGCCAGCAGCGTAGCGGGTGGCTACACCTTC	CASSVAGGYTF
few	21	NA	TRBV7-8	TRBJ1-1	TGTGCCAGCAGCTTACGGCGGCTTGGTATCGAGGGAAGAGGAAAGAGAAGTGAAGCTTTCTTT	CASSLRRLGIEGRGKRSEAFF
once	15	NA	TRBV4-3	TRBJ2-1	TGCGCCAGCAGCCAAGACAGGGCCCCCTACAATGAGCAGTTCTTC	CASSQDRAPYNEQFF
NA	13	TRBD1	TRBV9	TRBJ2-1	TGTGCCAGCAGCGCCGGGACAGGGTTAACCCAGTTCTTC	CASSAGTGLTQFF
NA	11	NA	TRBV15	TRBJ1-2	TGTGCCACCAGCCAGAACTATGGCTACACCTTC	CATSQNYGYTF
NA	15	NA	TRBV23-1	TRBJ1-5	TGCGCCAGCAGTCAATCGAGGGCCGCTGGTCAGCCCCAGCATTTT	CASSQSRAAGQPQHF
few	17	TRBD1	TRBV9	TRBJ2-2	TGTGCCAGCAGCGTCAGGGATAACAGGGGGCGTACCGGGGAGCTGTTTTTT	CASSVRDNRGRTGELFF
NA	15	TRBD1	TRBV6-5	TRBJ1-2	TGTGCCAGCAGTTCTGGGGGTACAGGGGGCCCTGGCTACACCTTC	CASSSGGTGGPGYTF
NA	13	NA	TRBV6-1	TRBJ1-2	TGTGCCAGCAGTGAATATGCGGCTGATGGCTACACCTTC	CASSEYAADGYTF
NA	15	NA	TRBV7-2	TRBJ2-3	TGTGCCAGCAGTCTGGAGGACAGACGCACAGATACGCAGTATTTT	CASSLEDRRTDTQYF
NA	19	TRBD2	TRBV4-2	TRBJ2-7	TGTGCCAGCAGCCAAGATCAAGGGCGTGGGACTAGCGGAAACTACGAGCAGTACTTC	CASSQDQGRGTSGNYEQYF
few	15	TRBD1	TRBV7-2	TRBJ1-1	TGTGCCAGCAGCGGAGGGACAGGGGGATGGACTGAAGCTTTCTTT	CASSGGTGGWTEAFF
few	13	NA	TRBV18	TRBJ1-4	TGTGCCAGCTCATCGGACATTAATGAAAAACTGTTTTTT	CASSSDINEKLFF
NA	13	NA	TRBV28	TRBJ1-5	TGTGCCAGCAGTTATGAGACAGACCAGCCCCAGCATTTT	CASSYETDQPQHF
NA	19	TRBD1	TRBV4-1	TRBJ1-2	TGCGCCAGCAGCCCCGGTGGGTTTGGGACAGGGGGTATCAACTATGGCTACACCTTC	CASSPGGFGTGGINYGYTF
NA	14	NA	TRBV6-6	TRBJ1-1	TGTGCCAGCAGTACCGCCCGGACAGTCACTGAAGCTTTCTTT	CASSTARTVTEAFF
NA	17	TRBD2	TRBV4-1	TRBJ2-3	TGCGCCAGCAGCCAAAGACTAGCGGGGGGGCAGACAGATACGCAGTATTTT	CASSQRLAGGQTDTQYF
once	15	TRBD1	TRBV6-5	TRBJ2-7	TGTGCCAGCAGTTACGCAGACAGGGGGAGATACGAGCAGTACTTC	CASSYADRGRYEQYF
NA	17	TRBD2	TRBV7-2	TRBJ2-3	TGTGCCAGCAGCTCCCGTCTAGCGGGGGCCTCCACAGATACGCAGTATTTT	CASSSRLAGASTDTQYF
NA	13	NA	TRBV30	TRBJ1-4	TGTGCCTGGAGTGTCGGGTCGGGGGAAAAACTGTTTTTT	CAWSVGSGEKLFF
once	15	TRBD1	TRBV19	TRBJ1-2	TGTGCCAGTAGTACCTCCGGGACAGCTCACTATGGCTACACCTTC	CASSTSGTAHYGYTF
few	14	NA	TRBV4-2	TRBJ2-5	TGTGCCAGCAGCCAAGGACTAGAGCAAGAGACCCAGTACTTC	CASSQGLEQETQYF
NA	16	NA	TRBV4-1	TRBJ2-5	TGCGCCAGCAGCCAAGGCCGTACAGGGTACCAAGAGACCCAGTACTTC	CASSQGRTGYQETQYF
NA	10	NA	TRBV28	TRBJ2-7	TGTGCCAGCGGGCCCTACGAGCAGTACTTC	CASGPYEQYF
NA	17	NA	TRBV13	TRBJ1-6	TGTGCCAGCAGCTTTGGGGCAGGTCGGATGGATAATTCACCCCTCCACTTT	CASSFGAGRMDNSPLHF
NA	12	NA	TRBV5-1	TRBJ2-1	TGCGCCAGCAGCTTGGACTGGAATGAGCAGTTCTTC	CASSLDWNEQFF
NA	17	TRBD2	TRBV27	TRBJ2-7	TGTGCCAGCAGTTTACCTATGTGGGGACTAGCGGTAAGGGAGCAGTACTTC	CASSLPMWGLAVREQYF
NA	15	TRBD2	TRBV7-2	TRBJ2-2	TGTGCCAGCAGCGAGGGACTAGCGGGCACCGGGGAGCTGTTTTTT	CASSEGLAGTGELFF
NA	14	TRBD2	TRBV9	TRBJ2-1	TGTGCCAGCACCTCGGGGGGGCCCGACAATGAGCAGTTCTTC	CASTSGGPDNEQFF
once	14	NA	TRBV19	TRBJ1-1	TGTGCCAGTAACCAGGGTCTCATGAACACTGAAGCTTTCTTT	CASNQGLMNTEAFF
few	13	NA	TRBV4-3	TRBJ1-1	TGCGCCAGCAGCCGTTTCAGGGGCACTGAAGCTTTCTTT	CASSRFRGTEAFF